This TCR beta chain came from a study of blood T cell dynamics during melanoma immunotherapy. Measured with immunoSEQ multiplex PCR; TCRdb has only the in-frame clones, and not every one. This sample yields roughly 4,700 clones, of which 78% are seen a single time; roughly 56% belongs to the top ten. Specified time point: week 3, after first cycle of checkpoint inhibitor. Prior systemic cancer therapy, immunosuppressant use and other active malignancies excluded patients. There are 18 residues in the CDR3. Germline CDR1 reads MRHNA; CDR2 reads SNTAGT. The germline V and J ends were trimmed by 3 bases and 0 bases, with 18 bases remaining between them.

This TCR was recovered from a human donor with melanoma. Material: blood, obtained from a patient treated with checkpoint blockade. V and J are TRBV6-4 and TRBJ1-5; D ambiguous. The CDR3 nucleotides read TGTGCCAGCAGTGATATCCCAGAGGTAGCGTGTAGCAATCAGCCCCAGCATTTT. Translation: CASSDIPEVACSNQPQHF.